This TCR beta chain was obtained from a study of blood T cell repertoires in COVID-19. Study summary: The origin of the acute and convalescent COVID-19 samples was the United States, Italy and Spain.

Germline V lookup: CDR1 MNHNS, CDR2 SASEGT. This CDR3 region has 16 residues. V was pared by 2 bases and J by 3 bases, with 10 bases of the junction left unmatched. Sequencing was performed with immunoSEQ multiplex PCR; in TCRdb, only in-frame clones are kept and a portion is missing. The sample lists 150,000 to 200,000 clones; around four fifths were seen once. The chain is built from TRBV6-1 and TRBJ2-7, with TRBD2 matching over 7 bases. Source material: PBMCs or T cells enriched from blood (not recorded which). The sequence came from a woman in her sixties who had recovered from COVID-19. The CDR3 DNA reads TGTGCCAGCAGTGAAATGGCGACTAGCCGGTTCTACGAGCAGTACTTC. Amino acid sequence: CASSEMATSRFYEQYF.